The subject of this entry is one T cell receptor beta chain. Its matching antigen is unknown. The data stem from a study of identical twins. Whole-study findings and limits: In drawing conclusions, the study used cross-sectional statistical analysis and did not follow the same donors. Some out-of-frame alpha sequences were shared by twins, and these showed excess low generation probability.

TCRdb recomputed calls from the 5' RACE reads with MiXCR, one row per CDR3 protein. The repertoire includes 400,000 to 550,000 distinct CDR3 sequences, approximately 22% of them detected once, and about 0.93% sits in the top ten. From germline, CDR1 is SGHDT and CDR2 YYEEEE. The length of the CDR3 is 13 residues. V was trimmed by 4 bases and J by 0 bases, leaving 7 bases between them. These same records also appear under a second study, on T cells expressing NK-cell markers. Per that study: These clonotypes also led the CD3+CD56-NKG2C+ fraction in a few donors.

The rearrangement uses TRBV5-6 and TRBJ1-2; D remains ambiguous. The sequenced material came from CD4+ T cells sorted from blood. The receptor was derived from a woman between 18 and 29 years old in good health. CDR3 amino acids: CASSLISNYGYTF. The CDR3 DNA follows: TGTGCCAGCAGCCTGATATCTAACTATGGCTACACCTTC.